This TCR beta chain was recorded in a study of breast tumors, draining lymph nodes, adjacent tissues. Study-wide results and limits: Data only fit, rather than demonstrated, lymph node origin of most tumor T cells. Tumor and nontumor repertoires were significantly more similar in luminal-like than in basal-like breast cancer.

This clonotype has at least ten counts. Its specificity is not known. The lymph nodes were axillary draining lymph nodes from breast cancer patients. Between the trimmed V and J ends, which lost 5 bases and 9 bases, there was a span of 20 bases. CDR1 and CDR2 (germline): SEHNR, FQNEAQ (reference sequence). The CDR3 spans 15 residues. TCRdb passed the multiplex PCR reads through MiXCR, listing each CDR3 protein once. The sample yields about 230,000 distinct CDR3 sequences, less than 40% seen once. The V and J genes are TRBV7-9 and TRBJ2-1; D is perhaps TRBD1 (5 bases). The clonotype comes from a female donor with breast cancer. Some clones in this sample may be carry-over from other donors' samples. What was sequenced was axillary lymph node tissue. The CDR3 nucleotides are TGTGCCAGCAGCCCCGCAGGCTTGATTCAGGGTGAGCAGTTCTTC. Protein product: CASSPAGLIQGEQFF.